These 18 T cell receptor beta chains came from one sample sequenced in a study of cytomegalovirus exposure and HLA in healthy donors. The PCR was carried out with 60 Vbeta primers and 13 Jbeta primers. Some clones are missing from TCRdb's copy, which holds only in-frame ones; the method was immunoSEQ multiplex PCR. The repertoire table contains 180,000 or so clones. Sample: PBMCs. These receptors all come from a boy aged 5 to 17 in good health and CMV-seronegative.

In nucleotides, the CDR3 is TGCGCCAGCAGCCAAGAGTGGGGAGGGTCGAGGGGCGGACGCTACTACGAGCAGTACTTC. It codes for CASSQEWGGSRGGRYYEQYF. This rearrangement joins TRBV4-1 to TRBJ2-7; TRBD2 agrees at 7 bases. CDR1 and CDR2 from the germline V gene are MGHRA and YSYEKL. CDR3 length equals 20 residues. With V trimmed by 0 bases and J by 3 bases, 20 bases remained unmatched.

The V and J genes are TRBV10-2 and TRBJ2-7, with D possibly being TRBD1 (5 bases). The germline V gene encodes CDR1 WSHSY and CDR2 SAAADI. CDR3 size: 13 residues. V was shortened by 6 bases and J by 4 bases, with 13 bases between the two germline ends. CDR3 DNA sequence: TGCGCCAGCAGGACGACAGTAACGTACGAGCAGTACTTC. Its protein product is CASRTTVTYEQYF.

This chain connects TRBV7-8 to TRBJ1-1; no reliable D call. CDR3 length: 13 amino acids. Trimming took 4 bases from V and 11 from J, leaving 17 bases between them. From germline, CDR1 is SGHVS and CDR2 FQNEAQ. The CDR3: CASSSDAVEEAFF. The CDR3 bases are TGTGCCAGCAGCTCGGACGCGGTGGAGGAGGCTTTCTTT.

The chain combines TRBV14 with TRBJ1-1; 7 nucleotides line up with TRBD1. This CDR3 has 15 amino acids. The junction had 6 bases not matched to a gene; V was cut back by 0 bases and J by 5 bases. Germline CDR1 and CDR2: SGHDN and FVKESK. CDR3 bases: TGTGCCAGCAGCCAAGATCGAGGGGGCGCGACTGAAGCTTTCTTT. Its translation: CASSQDRGGATEAFF. Variable domain in full (rest from reference TRBV14 and TRBJ1-1): EAGVTQFPSHSVIEKGQTVTLRCDPISGHDNLYWYRRVMGKEIKFLLHFVKESKQDESGMPNNRFLAERTGGTYSTLKVQPAELEDSGVYFCASSQDRGGATEAFFGQGTRLTVV.

To note about this clone: Germline and junction disagree at one end, which may indicate a read error. V and J are TRBV7-7 and TRBJ2-1; 7 bases agree with TRBD1. Germline V gene data show CDR1 as SSHAT and CDR2 as FNYEAQ (reference sequence). This CDR3 has 12 residues. This CDR3 reads CASSPPGQEQFF. CDR3 DNA sequence: TGTGCTAGCAGCCCACCCGGACAGGAACAGTTCTTC.

CDR3: CASSLVVAGYNEQFF. CDR3 bases: TGTGCCAGCAGCTTAGTAGTAGCGGGTTACAATGAGCAGTTCTTC. The chain recombines TRBV7-8 with TRBJ2-1; TRBD2 agrees at 7 bases. Trimming at V came to 1 base and at J to 4 bases, leaving 4 bases not matched to a gene. This CDR3 is 15 amino acids long. Germline-derived CDR1 and CDR2 are SGHVS and FQNEAQ.

The chain combines TRBV14 with TRBJ2-6; D gene unclear. Trimming left V 4 bases short and J 0 bases short, with 7 bases between. The germline V gene encodes CDR1 SGHDN and CDR2 FVKESK. The CDR3 consists of 15 residues. The CDR3 loop reads CASSPLISGANVLTF. CDR3 in DNA: TGTGCCAGCAGCCCTCTAATCTCTGGGGCCAACGTCCTGACTTTC.

The chain links TRBV27 to TRBJ1-2; a possible D gene is TRBD1 (6 bases). Trimming pared 2 bases from V and 6 bases from J, leaving 10 bases between. Germline values: CDR1 MNHEY, CDR2 SMNVEV (reference sequence). The CDR3 consists of 13 residues. As DNA, the CDR3 is TGTGCCAGCAGTTTAGGGGGCACGGATGGCTACACCTTC. Translated: CASSLGGTDGYTF.

V is TRBV7-2 and J is TRBJ1-1; unclear D gene. V lost 8 bases, J lost 0 bases, and 10 bases lay in between. The CDR3 has 13 amino acids. Germline CDR1 and CDR2: SGHTA and FQGNSA. The CDR3: CASGSGLNTEAFF. As DNA, the CDR3 is TGTGCCAGCGGATCGGGTCTGAACACTGAAGCTTTCTTT.

The chain uses TRBV20-1 and TRBJ2-7; D unresolved. The CDR3 is made up of 10 amino acids. Germline assignment: CDR1 DFQATT and CDR2 SNEGSKA (reference sequence). The V and J ends lost 6 bases and 3 bases respectively, with 6 bases between them. As DNA, the CDR3 is TGCAGTGCAGTAGACTACGAGCAGTACTTC. It encodes CSAVDYEQYF.

The V gene is TRBV13, the J gene TRBJ2-5; 7 bases are shared with TRBD2. The tail of the sequence fits TRBJ2-7 better, so the J call may be wrong. The CDR3 spans 15 residues. CDR1 and CDR2 (germline): PRHDT, FYEKMQ (reference sequence). The CDR3 DNA follows: TGTGCCAGCAGTCAACGGGGCGGGGGCTCCTACGAGCAGTACTTC. Translated: CASSQRGGGSYEQYF.

The gene calls are TRBV6-5 and TRBJ2-7; the match to TRBD1 covers 8 bases. The junction had 7 bases not matched to a gene; V was cut back by 6 bases and J by 3 bases. Looked up from germline, CDR1 is MNHEY and CDR2 is SVGAGI. The CDR3 length is 14 residues. CDR3 sequence: CASRLDRVRYEQYF. DNA of the CDR3: TGTGCCAGCAGATTGGACAGGGTCCGCTACGAGCAGTACTTC.

This chain links TRBV9 with TRBJ2-7; 10 bases match TRBD2. The V gene's germline CDR1 is SGDLS and CDR2 YYNGEE. The CDR3 is 16 residues long. J gave up 6 bases and V 0 bases, and 9 bases lay outside the gene matches. DNA of the CDR3: TGTGCCAGCAGCGTAGGAGCGGGGGGGCTTATAGGCGAGCAGTACTTC. Translating gives CASSVGAGGLIGEQYF.

V and J are TRBV30 and TRBJ1-2; D remains ambiguous. The V gene's germline CDR1 is GTSNPN and CDR2 SVGIG (reference sequence). The CDR3 spans 12 residues. V lost 3 bases and J 4 bases, leaving 9 bases between the germline ends. The CDR3 reads CAWSPGSYGYTF. Written as DNA, the CDR3 is TGTGCCTGGAGCCCCGGGAGCTATGGCTACACCTTC.

The J gene is TRBJ2-5, the V gene TRBV18, with 7 positions matching TRBD2. Germline V gene lookup returns CDR1 KGHSH and CDR2 LQKENI. The ends lost 2 bases at V and 5 bases at J; junction bases unmatched: 5. The CDR3 loop spans 14 amino acids. The CDR3 bases are TGTGCCAGCTCACCAGGGGAGCGGGGCGAGACCCAGTACTTC. Its translation: CASSPGERGETQYF.

The rearrangement uses TRBV7-9 and TRBJ2-1, with unresolved D. Germline CDR1 reads SEHNR; CDR2 reads FQNEAQ (reference sequence). The CDR3 extends over 15 amino acids. V shed 0 bases and J shed 0 bases, with 6 bases lying between them. This CDR3 reads CASSLARYSYNEQFF. The CDR3 DNA sequence: TGTGCCAGCAGCTTAGCGCGGTACTCCTACAATGAGCAGTTCTTC.

This chain joins TRBV5-1 and TRBJ2-5; 10 nucleotides match TRBD2. Germline-derived CDR1 and CDR2 are SGHRS and YFSETQ. With V trimmed by 4 bases and J by 0 bases, 6 bases remained unmatched. The CDR3 totals 16 residues. The CDR3 is CASSTTSGAYQETQYF. The CDR3 DNA sequence: TGCGCCAGCAGCACCACTAGCGGGGCGTACCAAGAGACCCAGTACTTC.

V gene TRBV7-2 combines with J gene TRBJ1-3; unclear D gene. The V end was cut by 1 base, the J end by 2 bases, with 9 bases between. Per the germline V gene, CDR1 is SGHTA and CDR2 is FQGNSA. CDR3 length equals 15 residues. The CDR3 DNA reads TGTGCCAGCAGCTTAGGGTCGGGAACTGGAAACACCATATATTTT. Its protein is CASSLGSGTGNTIYF.